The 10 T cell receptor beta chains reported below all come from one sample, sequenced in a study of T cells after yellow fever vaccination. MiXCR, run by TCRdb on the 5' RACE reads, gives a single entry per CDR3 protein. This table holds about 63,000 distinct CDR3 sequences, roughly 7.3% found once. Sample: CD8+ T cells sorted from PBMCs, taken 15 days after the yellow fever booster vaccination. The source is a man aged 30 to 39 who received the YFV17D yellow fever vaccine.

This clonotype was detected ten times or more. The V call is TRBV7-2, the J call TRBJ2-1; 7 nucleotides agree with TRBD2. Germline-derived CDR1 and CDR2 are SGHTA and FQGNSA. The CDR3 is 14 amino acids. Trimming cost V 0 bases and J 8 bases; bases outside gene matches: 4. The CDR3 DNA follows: TGTGCCAGCAGCTTAGCGCGGGGGAGGGATGAGCAGTTCTTC. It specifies CASSLARGRDEQFF.

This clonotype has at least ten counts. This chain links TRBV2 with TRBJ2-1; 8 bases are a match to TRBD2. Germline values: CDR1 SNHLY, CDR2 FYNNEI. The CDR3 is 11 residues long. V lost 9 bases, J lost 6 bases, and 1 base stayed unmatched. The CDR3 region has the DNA TGTGCCAGAGGGACTAGCAATGAGCAGTTCTTC. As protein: CARGTSNEQFF.

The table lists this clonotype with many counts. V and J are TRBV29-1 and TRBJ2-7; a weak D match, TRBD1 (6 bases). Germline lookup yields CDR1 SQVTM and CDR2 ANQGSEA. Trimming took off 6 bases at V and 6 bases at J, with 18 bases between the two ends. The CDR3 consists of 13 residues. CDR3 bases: TGCAGCGTCCGTCCAGCAGGGGCGGGCGAGCAGTACTTC. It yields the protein CSVRPAGAGEQYF.

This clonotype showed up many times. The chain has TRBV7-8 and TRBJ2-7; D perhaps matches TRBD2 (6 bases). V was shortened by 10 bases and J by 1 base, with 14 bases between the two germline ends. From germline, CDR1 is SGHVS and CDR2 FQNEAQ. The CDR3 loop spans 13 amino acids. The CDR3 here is CATKEGMSYEQYF. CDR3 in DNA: TGTGCCACCAAGGAGGGCATGTCCTACGAGCAGTACTTC.

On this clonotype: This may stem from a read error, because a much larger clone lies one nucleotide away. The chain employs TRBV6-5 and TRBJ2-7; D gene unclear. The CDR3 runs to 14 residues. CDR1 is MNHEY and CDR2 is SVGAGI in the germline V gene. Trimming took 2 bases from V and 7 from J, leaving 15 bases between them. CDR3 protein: CASSYSVSGKEQYF. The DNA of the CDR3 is TGTGCCAGCAGTTACAGTGTGAGTGGCAAAGAGCAGTACTTC.

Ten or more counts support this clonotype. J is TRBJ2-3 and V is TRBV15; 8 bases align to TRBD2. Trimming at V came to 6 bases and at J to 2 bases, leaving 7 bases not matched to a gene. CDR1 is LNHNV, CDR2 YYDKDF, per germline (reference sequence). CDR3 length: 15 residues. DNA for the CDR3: TGTGCCACCAGGCACAGCGGGAGTTACACAGATACGCAGTATTTT. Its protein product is CATRHSGSYTDTQYF.

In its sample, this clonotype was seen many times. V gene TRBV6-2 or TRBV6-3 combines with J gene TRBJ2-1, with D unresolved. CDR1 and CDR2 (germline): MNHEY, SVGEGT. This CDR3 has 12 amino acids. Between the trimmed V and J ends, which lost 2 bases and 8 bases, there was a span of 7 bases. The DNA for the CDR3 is TGTGCCAGCAGTTACGATTGGGATGAGCAGTTCTTC. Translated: CASSYDWDEQFF.

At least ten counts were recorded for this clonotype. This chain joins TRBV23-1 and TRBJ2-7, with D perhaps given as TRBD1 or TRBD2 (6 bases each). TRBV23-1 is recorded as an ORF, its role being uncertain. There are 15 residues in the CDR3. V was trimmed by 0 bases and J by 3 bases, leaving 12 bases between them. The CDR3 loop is CASSQSRGEIYEQYF. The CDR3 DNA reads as TGCGCCAGCAGTCAATCTAGGGGGGAAATCTACGAGCAGTACTTC.

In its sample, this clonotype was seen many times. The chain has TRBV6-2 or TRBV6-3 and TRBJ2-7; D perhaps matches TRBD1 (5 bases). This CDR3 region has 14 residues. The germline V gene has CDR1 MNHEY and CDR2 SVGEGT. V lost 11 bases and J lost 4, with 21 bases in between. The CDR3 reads CAVQGHEFQYEQYF. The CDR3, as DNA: TGTGCCGTCCAGGGCCACGAATTCCAGTACGAGCAGTACTTC.

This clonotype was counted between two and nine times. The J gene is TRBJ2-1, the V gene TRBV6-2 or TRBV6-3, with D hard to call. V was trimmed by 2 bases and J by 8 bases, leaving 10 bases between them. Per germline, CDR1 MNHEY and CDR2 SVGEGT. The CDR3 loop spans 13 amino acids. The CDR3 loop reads CASSYGQVDEQFF. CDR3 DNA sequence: TGTGCCAGCAGTTACGGTCAGGTCGATGAGCAGTTCTTC.